This TCR beta chain was captured by sequencing in a study of blood T cell repertoires in COVID-19. Study as a whole: Acute-phase and convalescent COVID-19 samples originated in the United States, Italy and Spain. PBMCs, B-cell-depleted T cells, or T cells were the source of the cDNA or gDNA that made up the material.

This clone has more than one count but fewer than ten. The junction had 5 bases not matched to a gene; V was cut back by 5 bases and J by 3 bases. In germline, CDR1 is MDHEN, CDR2 SYDVKM. The CDR3 has 16 amino acids. In the original workflow: Counts of nucleated cells, estimated from reference gene primer amplification, were obtained. TCRdb's table, derived via immunoSEQ multiplex PCR, lists solely in-frame clones and lacks some. V, J and clone size derive from that table, while D and trimming were established from the DNA sequence. This repertoire shows about 40,000 clones, around 89% found once; its top ten account for roughly 16%.

Sequences were obtained from peripheral blood. The source of this sequence is a man aged 70-80 years with active COVID-19. The chain recombines TRBV28 with TRBJ1-6; TRBD1 aligns across 9 bases. The CDR3 spells CASSAPGQGYNSPLHF. DNA of the CDR3: TGTGCCAGCAGTGCCCCGGGACAGGGCTATAATTCACCCCTCCACTTT.